These T cell receptor beta chains were read from a single sample in a study of cytotoxic CD8 clonotypes in ibrutinib-treated CLL. Clones were sequenced by immunoSEQ multiplex PCR, and TCRdb holds only the in-frame ones, with some missing. The sample has around 150,000 clones, more than 65% seen once. Source: PBMCs, taken after 12 months of ibrutinib treatment. The receptors here all came from a human donor with chronic lymphocytic leukemia. The CDR3 runs from the conserved cysteine through the conserved F or W. Fields, in order: J gene, D gene, clone size, V gene, CDR3 DNA, CDR3 protein. A D gene is named only where the DNA matches it firmly. Size tells how often a clone was seen (once, few, many) or the class of an expanded clone, and some rows leave it out.

j_call: TRBJ2-7; d_call: -; clone_size: -; v_call: TRBV7-2; cdr3_nt: TGTGCCAGCAGCTCGACTAGAGGGGCCGGGCAGTACTTC; cdr3_aa: CASSSTRGAGQYF
j_call: TRBJ2-3; d_call: -; clone_size: -; v_call: TRBV6-5; cdr3_nt: TGTGCCAGCAGTTACTCACGGCCAGATACGCAGTATTTT; cdr3_aa: CASSYSRPDTQYF
j_call: TRBJ2-1; d_call: -; clone_size: -; v_call: TRBV11-3; cdr3_nt: TGTGCCAGCAGCTTAGTGCGGGGCAATGAGCAGTTCTTC; cdr3_aa: CASSLVRGNEQFF
j_call: TRBJ2-5; d_call: -; clone_size: many; v_call: TRBV19; cdr3_nt: TGTGCCAGCCACGGGGTAGTCCGAGAGACCCAGTACTTC; cdr3_aa: CASHGVVRETQYF
j_call: TRBJ2-6; d_call: -; clone_size: few; v_call: TRBV2; cdr3_nt: TGTGCCAGCAGTGAAGGATGGGGCAGGATCGGTCCTGGGGCCAACGTCCTGACTTTC; cdr3_aa: CASSEGWGRIGPGANVLTF
j_call: TRBJ1-1; d_call: TRBD1; clone_size: -; v_call: TRBV19; cdr3_nt: TGTGCCAGTAGTACGGGACAGGGGGGCCCTGAAGCTTTCTTT; cdr3_aa: CASSTGQGGPEAFF
j_call: TRBJ2-3; d_call: -; clone_size: few; v_call: TRBV7-2; cdr3_nt: TGTGCCAGCAGCCCCCGTGGAGTGGGAACGGATACGCAGTATTTT; cdr3_aa: CASSPRGVGTDTQYF
j_call: TRBJ1-2; d_call: -; clone_size: few; v_call: TRBV2; cdr3_nt: TGTGCCAGCAGTGAAGCGCTTCGGGGGTTTGGCTACACCTTC; cdr3_aa: CASSEALRGFGYTF
j_call: TRBJ1-1; d_call: TRBD1; clone_size: few; v_call: TRBV4-3; cdr3_nt: TGCGCCAGCAGCCAAGGGTCAGGGGGGATAACTGAAGCTTTCTTT; cdr3_aa: CASSQGSGGITEAFF
j_call: TRBJ1-3; d_call: -; clone_size: -; v_call: TRBV4-2; cdr3_nt: TGTGCCAGCAGCCAAGATTCTTTGGCAAGAACTGGAAACACCATATATTTT; cdr3_aa: CASSQDSLARTGNTIYF
j_call: TRBJ1-2; d_call: -; clone_size: -; v_call: TRBV2; cdr3_nt: TGTGCCAGCATTCTTGAATCAGGGACATTTGGCTACACCTTC; cdr3_aa: CASILESGTFGYTF
j_call: TRBJ1-2; d_call: -; clone_size: once; v_call: TRBV28; cdr3_nt: TGTGCCAGCAGTCCGCGGGCTGGTCGGGGCTACACCTTC; cdr3_aa: CASSPRAGRGYTF
j_call: TRBJ2-7; d_call: TRBD1; clone_size: -; v_call: TRBV5-1; cdr3_nt: TGCGCCAGCAGCCCCTCGGGACAGGGGACCTACGAGCAGTACTTC; cdr3_aa: CASSPSGQGTYEQYF
j_call: TRBJ2-1; d_call: TRBD1; clone_size: -; v_call: TRBV5-1; cdr3_nt: TGCGCCAGCAGCTTCGAACTCGGGACAGGGAACAATGAGCAGTTCTTC; cdr3_aa: CASSFELGTGNNEQFF
j_call: TRBJ2-1; d_call: TRBD2; clone_size: -; v_call: TRBV29-1; cdr3_nt: TGCAGCGCGGGGTCCCGGAGCGGGATTGAGCGGTTCTTC; cdr3_aa: CSAGSRSGIERFF
j_call: TRBJ2-3; d_call: TRBD2; clone_size: -; v_call: TRBV7-2; cdr3_nt: TGTGCCAGCAGCCCCGTGGGGGGGAGCACAGATACGCAGTATTTT; cdr3_aa: CASSPVGGSTDTQYF
j_call: TRBJ1-4; d_call: -; clone_size: -; v_call: TRBV28; cdr3_nt: TGTGCCAGCACCTCCGGGACGGCAGGTGAAAAACTGTTTTTT; cdr3_aa: CASTSGTAGEKLFF
j_call: TRBJ1-4; d_call: -; clone_size: -; v_call: TRBV5-8; cdr3_nt: TGTGCCAGCAGCCGGGGGACCTCGGACGGGGCAAATGAAAAACTGTTTTTT; cdr3_aa: CASSRGTSDGANEKLFF
j_call: TRBJ1-5; d_call: -; clone_size: -; v_call: TRBV6-5; cdr3_nt: TGTGCCAGCAGTTGGGGGGGCAATCAGCCCCAGCATTTT; cdr3_aa: CASSWGGNQPQHF
j_call: TRBJ2-7; d_call: TRBD2; clone_size: -; v_call: TRBV27; cdr3_nt: TGTGTCAGCAGTTTAAACGGACTAGCGGGAGTTGTACAGGAGTTC; cdr3_aa: CVSSLNGLAGVVQEF
j_call: TRBJ2-3; d_call: -; clone_size: -; v_call: TRBV7-8; cdr3_nt: TGTGCCAGCAGCTTAGCGGTGATAGCGGTTTCTAGCACAGATACGCAGTATTTT; cdr3_aa: CASSLAVIAVSSTDTQYF
j_call: TRBJ2-7; d_call: TRBD1; clone_size: -; v_call: TRBV6-1; cdr3_nt: TGTGCCAGCAAATTTTTACAGGGGGCCTACGAGCAGTACTTC; cdr3_aa: CASKFLQGAYEQYF
j_call: TRBJ2-2; d_call: -; clone_size: -; v_call: TRBV18; cdr3_nt: TGTGCCAGCTCACCACTTCAGTCTAGATCGAACACCGGGGAGCTGTTTTTT; cdr3_aa: CASSPLQSRSNTGELFF
j_call: TRBJ2-1; d_call: -; clone_size: once; v_call: TRBV2; cdr3_nt: TGTGCCAGCAGTTTGAAGGTTTCGGGTGAGCAGTTCTTC; cdr3_aa: CASSLKVSGEQFF
j_call: TRBJ2-3; d_call: TRBD2; clone_size: once; v_call: TRBV5-1; cdr3_nt: TGCGCCAGCAGCTTGGTAGGGTTAGCGGGGGGCACAGATACGCAGTATTTT; cdr3_aa: CASSLVGLAGGTDTQYF
j_call: TRBJ2-1; d_call: -; clone_size: -; v_call: TRBV19; cdr3_nt: TGTGCCAGTAGTATTTCCCTAGCTGATGAGCAGTTCTTC; cdr3_aa: CASSISLADEQFF
j_call: TRBJ1-6; d_call: -; clone_size: -; v_call: TRBV25-1; cdr3_nt: TGTGCCAGCAATTGGCAGGGTAGCTCACCCCTCCACTTT; cdr3_aa: CASNWQGSSPLHF
j_call: TRBJ1-5; d_call: -; clone_size: -; v_call: TRBV4-2; cdr3_nt: TGTGCCAGCAGCCAAGACAGGCGGGGCAATCAGCCCCAGCATTTT; cdr3_aa: CASSQDRRGNQPQHF
j_call: TRBJ2-1; d_call: -; clone_size: once; v_call: TRBV28; cdr3_nt: TGTGCCAGCAGGTCCGGACTACTAAGCTCCTACAATGAGCAGTTCTTC; cdr3_aa: CASRSGLLSSYNEQFF
j_call: TRBJ2-1; d_call: -; clone_size: -; v_call: TRBV4-3; cdr3_nt: TGCGCCAGCAGCCAAGGTGGGGGGCTTTTAGACAATGAGCAGTTCTTC; cdr3_aa: CASSQGGGLLDNEQFF
j_call: TRBJ2-5; d_call: -; clone_size: few; v_call: TRBV7-6; cdr3_nt: TGTGCCAGCAGCTTTAAAGAGACCCAGTACTTC; cdr3_aa: CASSFKETQYF
j_call: TRBJ2-1; d_call: -; clone_size: few; v_call: TRBV29-1; cdr3_nt: TGCAGCGTTGACCCCCAACCGCCCAGTGAGCAGTTCTTC; cdr3_aa: CSVDPQPPSEQFF
j_call: TRBJ2-1; d_call: TRBD2; clone_size: -; v_call: TRBV5-4; cdr3_nt: TGTGCCAGCAGCTTGTCGTCGGGGGGCTCCTACAATGAGCAGTTCTTC; cdr3_aa: CASSLSSGGSYNEQFF
j_call: TRBJ1-1; d_call: TRBD1; clone_size: once; v_call: TRBV7-8; cdr3_nt: TGTGCCAGCAGCCCTAACAACAGGGGGAACACTGAAGCTTTCTTT; cdr3_aa: CASSPNNRGNTEAFF
j_call: TRBJ2-1; d_call: -; clone_size: -; v_call: TRBV7-3; cdr3_nt: TGTGCCAGCAGCTTAGAGGGGGGGAATGAGCAGTTCTTC; cdr3_aa: CASSLEGGNEQFF
j_call: TRBJ2-7; d_call: -; clone_size: few; v_call: TRBV10-1; cdr3_nt: TGCGCCAGCAGGGGGGGATCGGACCTCTACGAGCAGTACTTC; cdr3_aa: CASRGGSDLYEQYF
j_call: TRBJ1-2; d_call: -; clone_size: -; v_call: TRBV6-1; cdr3_nt: TGTGCCAGCAGTGACGCCTTCTGGGGCTACACCTTC; cdr3_aa: CASSDAFWGYTF
j_call: TRBJ2-7; d_call: TRBD1; clone_size: -; v_call: TRBV14; cdr3_nt: TGTGCCAGCAGCGCTTACCGGGACAGCTTAAACTACGAGCAGTACTTC; cdr3_aa: CASSAYRDSLNYEQYF
j_call: TRBJ1-5; d_call: -; clone_size: few; v_call: TRBV7-3; cdr3_nt: TGTGCCAGCAGCACGGACAGCGATCAGCCCCAGCATTTT; cdr3_aa: CASSTDSDQPQHF
j_call: TRBJ1-1; d_call: TRBD1; clone_size: -; v_call: TRBV5-1; cdr3_nt: TGCGCCAGCTCCGCAACAGGGGGCACTGAAGCTTTCTTT; cdr3_aa: CASSATGGTEAFF
j_call: TRBJ2-3; d_call: TRBD2; clone_size: -; v_call: TRBV5-1; cdr3_nt: TGCGCCAGCAGCTCGGGACTAGCGGGGGGGCTCAGAGATACGCAGTATTTT; cdr3_aa: CASSSGLAGGLRDTQYF
j_call: TRBJ1-3; d_call: -; clone_size: -; v_call: TRBV7-3; cdr3_nt: TGTGCCAGCAGCTTCGCGGACGGAAACACCATATATTTT; cdr3_aa: CASSFADGNTIYF
j_call: TRBJ2-7; d_call: -; clone_size: -; v_call: TRBV4-3; cdr3_nt: TGCGCCAGCAGCCAAGAGCTCTACGGGGGACCTTCCTACGAGCAGTACTTC; cdr3_aa: CASSQELYGGPSYEQYF
j_call: TRBJ1-2; d_call: -; clone_size: few; v_call: TRBV28; cdr3_nt: TGTGCCAGCAGTTTGACAAACTATGGCTACACCTTC; cdr3_aa: CASSLTNYGYTF
j_call: TRBJ1-5; d_call: -; clone_size: -; v_call: TRBV5-5; cdr3_nt: TGTGCCAGCAGCTTGGGCCCAGACAGAACCAATCAGCCCCAGCATTTT; cdr3_aa: CASSLGPDRTNQPQHF
j_call: TRBJ2-3; d_call: -; clone_size: -; v_call: TRBV7-2; cdr3_nt: TGTGCCAGCAGTCATGGGACTGGGGCAAATACGCAGTATTTT; cdr3_aa: CASSHGTGANTQYF
j_call: TRBJ2-5; d_call: TRBD1; clone_size: -; v_call: TRBV5-6; cdr3_nt: TGTGCCAGCAGCTTGAAAGGGGGCTACGACCAAGAGACCCAGTACTTC; cdr3_aa: CASSLKGGYDQETQYF
j_call: TRBJ2-2; d_call: TRBD1; clone_size: -; v_call: TRBV7-3; cdr3_nt: TGTGCCAGCAGCTTAACTCTTCGGGACAGGGGACACCGGGGAGCTGTTTTT; cdr3_aa: CASSLTLRDRGHRGAVF
j_call: TRBJ2-1; d_call: -; clone_size: -; v_call: TRBV11-3; cdr3_nt: TGTGCCAGCAGCTTAGATCCCCAAAATGAGCAGTTCTTC; cdr3_aa: CASSLDPQNEQFF
j_call: TRBJ1-3; d_call: -; clone_size: -; v_call: TRBV7-2; cdr3_nt: TGTGCCAGCAGCTTAACATTCTCTGGAAACACCATATATTTT; cdr3_aa: CASSLTFSGNTIYF
j_call: TRBJ1-4; d_call: -; clone_size: -; v_call: TRBV7-9; cdr3_nt: TGTGCCAGCAGCGGAACGTATGGGGCAACTAATGAAAAACTGTTTTTT; cdr3_aa: CASSGTYGATNEKLFF
j_call: TRBJ1-2; d_call: -; clone_size: -; v_call: TRBV19; cdr3_nt: TGTGCCAGTCGGGCGGGTTATGGCTACACCTTC; cdr3_aa: CASRAGYGYTF
j_call: TRBJ1-2; d_call: TRBD1; clone_size: -; v_call: TRBV6-5; cdr3_nt: TGTGCCAGCAGTTCCGCCGGGACAGGGGGTGGGGATGGCTACACCTTC; cdr3_aa: CASSSAGTGGGDGYTF
j_call: TRBJ2-3; d_call: -; clone_size: -; v_call: TRBV5-6; cdr3_nt: TGTGCCAGCAGCTTTTGGGGCAGCACAGATACGCAGTATTTT; cdr3_aa: CASSFWGSTDTQYF
j_call: TRBJ2-5; d_call: -; clone_size: -; v_call: TRBV5-5; cdr3_nt: TGTGCCAGCAGCATAACAGGGAGGGAGGCCCAGTACTTC; cdr3_aa: CASSITGREAQYF
j_call: TRBJ1-2; d_call: TRBD1; clone_size: -; v_call: TRBV15; cdr3_nt: TGTGCCACCAGCTGGGGACAGGGAAGGGGCTATGGCTACACCTTC; cdr3_aa: CATSWGQGRGYGYTF
j_call: TRBJ2-1; d_call: TRBD2; clone_size: -; v_call: TRBV14; cdr3_nt: TGTGCCAGCAGCCAAGTCAGCGGGAGGGCCCGTGAGCAGTTCTTC; cdr3_aa: CASSQVSGRAREQFF
j_call: TRBJ1-1; d_call: -; clone_size: -; v_call: TRBV7-9; cdr3_nt: TGTGCCAGCAGCTTTATCCTGGGGATGGGAACTGAAGCTTTCTTT; cdr3_aa: CASSFILGMGTEAFF
j_call: TRBJ2-7; d_call: TRBD2; clone_size: once; v_call: TRBV6-5; cdr3_nt: TGTGCCAGCGCGGAATGGCGGGGGTCCGAGCAGTACTTC; cdr3_aa: CASAEWRGSEQYF
j_call: TRBJ2-5; d_call: -; clone_size: -; v_call: TRBV4-2; cdr3_nt: TGTGCCAGCAGCCTTTGGGACTCGCATGAAGAGACCCAGTACTTC; cdr3_aa: CASSLWDSHEETQYF